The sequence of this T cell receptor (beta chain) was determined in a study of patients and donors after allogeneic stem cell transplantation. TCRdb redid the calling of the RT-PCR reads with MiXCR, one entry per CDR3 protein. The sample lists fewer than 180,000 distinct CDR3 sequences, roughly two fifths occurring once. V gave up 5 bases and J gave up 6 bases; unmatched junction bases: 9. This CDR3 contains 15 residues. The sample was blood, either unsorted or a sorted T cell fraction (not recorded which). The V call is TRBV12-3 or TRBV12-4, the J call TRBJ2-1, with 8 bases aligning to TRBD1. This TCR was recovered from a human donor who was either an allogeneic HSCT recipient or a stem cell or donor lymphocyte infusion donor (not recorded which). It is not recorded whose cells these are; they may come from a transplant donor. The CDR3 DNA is TGTGCCAGCAGTCAGGGGGCAAAACTGGGCAATGAGCAGTTCTTC. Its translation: CASSQGAKLGNEQFF.